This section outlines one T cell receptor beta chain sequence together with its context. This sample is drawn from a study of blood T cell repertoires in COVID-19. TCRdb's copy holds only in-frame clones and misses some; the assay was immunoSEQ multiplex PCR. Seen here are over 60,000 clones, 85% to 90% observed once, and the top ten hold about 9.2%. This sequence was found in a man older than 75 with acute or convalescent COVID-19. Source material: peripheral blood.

The CDR3 is CASSHLEDTQYF. The CDR3 nucleotides read TGTGCCAGCAGCCACCTAGAAGATACGCAGTATTTT. This chain links TRBV5-5 with TRBJ2-3; D gene ambiguous. CDR3 length: 12 amino acids. Germline V CDR1 and CDR2: SGHKS, YYEKEE (reference sequence). V dropped 4 bases and J dropped 5 bases, with 8 bases sitting between them.